This T cell receptor beta chain was identified in a study of blood T cells in healthy people across ages. Study-wide findings and caveats: The study could not conclusively compare naive and antigen-experienced cells, given its unsorted PBMCs. Shifts in expanded clonotypes may have been confounded by donor CMV status, which was unknown.

Together with a sample-barcoded 5' primer, a J-beta primer mix was included in a second PCR lasting about 6 to 11 cycles. TCRdb re-analysed the 5' RACE reads in MiXCR, keeping a single row per CDR3 protein. Here the sample spans over a million distinct CDR3 sequences, over 35% being singletons. Roughly 10 milliliters was the volume of peripheral blood drawn from each donor. The total RNA that was extracted per sample amounted to at least 5 micrograms. Worth noting for this clonotype: No antigen is known for it.

CDR3 length: 15 residues. Germline V gives CDR1 MNHEY, CDR2 SVGAGI. V was clipped by 7 bases and J by 5 bases; unmatched bases: 8. The clonotype was recovered from a woman aged 55 to 70 in good health. V usage is TRBV6-5 and J usage is TRBJ2-1; 10 nucleotides line up with TRBD2. The sample consisted of blood. CDR3 loop: CASKRTSGENNEQFF. For the CDR3, the DNA is TGTGCCAGCAAACGCACTAGCGGGGAAAACAATGAGCAGTTCTTC.